This entry lists 4 T cell receptor delta chains sequenced from one sample in a study of gamma delta lymphoproliferative disorders and STAT genes. The receptor sequences were amplified from genomic DNA of peripheral blood mononuclear cells. TCRdb ran CATT on the multiplex PCR reads. The repertoire consists of over a thousand delta-chain clones, with over 1.1% occurring once and the leading ten covering more than 35%. The sequenced sample was blood. The receptors were sampled from a human donor in good health.

This clone was observed a few times. TCRdb assigns this DNA the protein of a much larger clone, which departs from its translation at residue 4; this likely reflects a read error, and the protein shown comes from translating the DNA. The chain employs TRDV1 and TRDJ1; tentatively, D is TRDD2 (7 bases). Per the germline V gene, CDR1 is TSWWSYY and CDR2 is QGS. This CDR3 is built from 20 residues. The CDR3 loop reads CALEELLPRRVWGPSDKLIF. The CDR3 region has the DNA TGTGCTCTTGAGGAACTTCTTCCTAGGAGGGTCTGGGGCCCTAGTGATAAACTCATCTTT.

In regard to this clone: TCRdb lists the protein of a much larger clone for this DNA, which differs at residue 8, so this is likely a read error; the protein given here is translated from the DNA itself. The V and J genes are TRDV1 and TRDJ1; weak D call: TRDD3 (5 bases). Germline V gene data show CDR1 as TSWWSYY and CDR2 as QGS. V was cut by 2 bases and J by 2 bases, with 18 bases left in between. This CDR3 is 17 amino acids long. CDR3 bases: TGTGCTCTTGGGGAAAGGAGGACAACGAGGGGGACCGATAAACTCATCTTT. It is translated as CALGERRTTRGTDKLIF.

This clone is large (0.1 to 1%) in the sample. Other DNA sequences of this sample code for an identical CDR3. This chain links TRDV1 with TRDJ3, with 9 bases matching TRDD3. The CDR3 is 23 residues long. The ends lost 2 bases at V and 6 bases at J; junction bases unmatched: 23. Germline lookup yields CDR1 TSWWSYY and CDR2 QGS. CDR3 region: CALGEILPRRAGGFPTDTRQMFF. CDR3 nucleotide sequence: TGTGCTCTTGGGGAAATTCTTCCTAGGAGGGCTGGGGGATTCCCCACGGACACCCGACAGATGTTTTTC.

This clone has just a few counts. This likely traces to a read error, being one base from a far larger clone. At the DNA level, this CDR3 is encoded by other sequences in the same sample as well. The gene calls are TRDV2 and TRDJ1; D possibly corresponds to TRDD3 (5 bases). The V gene's germline CDR1 is GEAIGNYY and CDR2 EKD. CDR3 size: 15 residues. Trimming removed 0 bases at V and 2 bases at J, with 12 bases between. This CDR3 reads CACDTKGGTTDKLIF. The CDR3 bases are TGTGCCTGTGACACCAAAGGGGGCACGACCGATAAACTCATCTTT.